Described below is a single T cell receptor (beta chain) sequence and its context. Its antigen remains unknown. The time point here: pretreatment peripheral blood. Patient disease was locally advanced or metastatic urothelial carcinoma. V dropped 5 bases and J dropped 4 bases, with 15 bases sitting between them. This CDR3 has 15 amino acids. Germline V lookup: CDR1 SGHDT, CDR2 YYEEEE. This record belongs to a study of PD-L1 blockade in urothelial cancer. As for the study in general: The year 2014 saw patients start atezolizumab, 1,200 mg intravenously every 3 weeks. Investigators checked blood 3 weeks (second dose) and 6 weeks after treatment start.

Study-wide results and limits: Below-median pretreatment blood TCR clonality predicted better survival.

Some clones are missing from TCRdb's copy, which holds only in-frame ones; the method was immunoSEQ multiplex PCR. The sample consists of 60,000 to 70,000 clones, 81% of them appearing once. The V and J genes are TRBV5-6 and TRBJ1-4; tentatively, D is TRBD1 (6 bases). The source of this sequence is a man between 70 and 80 years old with urothelial cancer. The specimen was PBMCs, collected around atezolizumab (anti-PD-L1) treatment. CDR3 in DNA: TGTGCCAGCAGGCCGACAGGCCTAATTAATGAAAAACTGTTTTTT. Its translation: CASRPTGLINEKLFF.